This entry features one T cell receptor beta chain sequence. Its target is unknown. The CDR3 extends over 15 amino acids. Germline V gene sequence: CDR1 SGHDT, CDR2 YYEEEE. V gave up 2 bases and J gave up 2 bases, with 14 bases separating them. Here immunoSEQ multiplex PCR was the method, and the copy in TCRdb shows in-frame clones only, minus some. The data hold 630,000 or so clones, with more than 95% observed a single time. This specimen belongs to a study of shared clonotypes between healthy human individuals. Study information: Donor ages ranged 18 to 49 years: a couple of women, a few men. Used for every donor were three CD4 naive, three CD4 memory, two CD8 naive and one CD8 memory plate.

Naive CD8 cells lacked CD45RO, underwent positive selection for CCR7 and left out terminally differentiated effector memory CD45RA+ cells. Study-level results: It was the non-shared clonotypes that had lower generation probabilities than clonotypes shared by all four donors. Sequencing depth was expected to affect clonotype sharing among donors.

Sequenced: naive CD8+ T cells sorted from blood. The receptor comes from a man under 40 in good health. V usage is TRBV5-6 and J usage is TRBJ2-7; no clear D. The CDR3 bases are TGTGCCAGCAGCTTCAGGAGAGGCGTAACCTACGAGCAGTACTTC. Translating gives CASSFRRGVTYEQYF.